The text below deals with one TCR beta chain. Its antigen is not known. The entry originates in a study of T cell responses to AZD1222 COVID-19 vaccine. Study-wide findings and caveats: Donors skewed white British and female; clonal diversity was possibly underestimated. Across the whole spike, CD4 TCRs peaked at regions 160-218 and 743-854.

The CDR3 has 15 residues. V was pared by 1 base and J by 7 bases, with 17 bases between. The germline V gene encodes CDR1 SGHRS and CDR2 YFSETQ. Assay: immunoSEQ multiplex PCR; the TCRdb copy retains only in-frame clones and omits some. This sample has 55,000 to 70,000 clones; 89% occur once, and the top ten carry about 5.9%. The sequence came from an adult who received the AZD1222 COVID-19 vaccine. Sequences were derived from peripheral blood, sampled 28 days after the second AZD1222 dose. V and J are TRBV5-1 and TRBJ1-1; weak D call: TRBD1 (5 bases). The CDR3 loop is CASSLLAGTLNEAFF. CDR3 bases: TGCGCCAGCAGCTTGTTGGCAGGGACCTTGAATGAAGCTTTCTTT.